The clone carrying this TCR beta chain turned up a few times. The antigen remains unidentified. The source of the sample is a study of vaccination and CD4 T cells after COVID-19. Study in general: Timing of post-vaccine sample collection was a median around 72 days after dose two, with a range of 14 to 241.

In germline, CDR1 is DFQATT, CDR2 SNEGSKA (reference sequence). This CDR3 spans 15 amino acids. V lost 0 bases, J lost 5 bases, and 9 bases stayed unmatched. Treatment meaning: approximately 9-day PBMC culture with coronavirus spike peptide pools or control peptides (ViraFEST assay). Sequencing of the DNA from cultured CD4+ T cells was carried out with the Oncomine TCR Beta short-read assay. TCRdb re-called the PCR reads through MiXCR, storing one row per CDR3 protein. The table has around 5,200 distinct CDR3 sequences, around 30% seen once. The clonotype was recovered from a human donor who had recovered from COVID-19. Sample: CD4+ T cells from blood, cultured in vitro, taken after SARS-CoV-2 vaccination. The chain uses TRBV20-1 and TRBJ2-7, with TRBD2 identical over 8 bases. The CDR3 bases are TGCAGTGCTAGAGAGGCTAGCGGGCCAGGGGACGAGCAGTACTTC. This gives the protein CSAREASGPGDEQYF.